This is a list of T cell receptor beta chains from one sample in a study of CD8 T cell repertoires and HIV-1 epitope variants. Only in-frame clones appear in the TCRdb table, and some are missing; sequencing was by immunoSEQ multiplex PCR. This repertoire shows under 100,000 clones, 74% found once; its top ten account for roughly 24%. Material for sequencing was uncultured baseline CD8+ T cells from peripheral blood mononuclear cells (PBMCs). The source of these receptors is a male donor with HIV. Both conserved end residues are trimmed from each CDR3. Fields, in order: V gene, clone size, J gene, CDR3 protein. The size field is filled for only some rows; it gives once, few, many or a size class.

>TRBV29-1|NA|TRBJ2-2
SVGQGIGTGELF
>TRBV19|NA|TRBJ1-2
ASADSLYGYT
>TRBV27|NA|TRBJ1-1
ASSFYREGTEAF
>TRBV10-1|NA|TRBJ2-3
ASSDGGSVHTQY
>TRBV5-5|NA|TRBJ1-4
ASSFRYGTGSTNEKLF
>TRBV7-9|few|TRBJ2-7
ASSSSGGSSGGYEQY
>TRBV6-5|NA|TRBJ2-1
ASRGYPDSYNEQF
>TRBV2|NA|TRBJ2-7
ASSERGYEQY
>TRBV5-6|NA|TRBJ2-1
ASSLEGGTSGRSYNEQF
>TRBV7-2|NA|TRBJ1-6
ASSLGHSYNSPLH
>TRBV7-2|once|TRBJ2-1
ASSLNSDGGALYNEQF
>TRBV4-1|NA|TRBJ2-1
ASSHSTGPPVYNEQF
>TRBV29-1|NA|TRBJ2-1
SVEKLGQRWNEQF
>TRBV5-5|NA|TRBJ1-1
ASSLDPAGWGVAEAF